The rows below give T cell receptor beta chains drawn from one sample of a study of blood T cells in healthy people across ages. One entry per CDR3 protein results from TCRdb running MiXCR on the 5' RACE reads. The profile shows around 1.5 million distinct CDR3 sequences, about 35% of them singletons. The sequenced sample was blood. The receptors derive from a woman aged 25 to 39 in good health. Each CDR3 is given with its conserved first and last residue. D genes are given only for firm matches. Size is omitted from some rows. Given values are once, few, many or a class for expanded clones.

J,V,size,D,DNA,CDR3
TRBJ1-2,TRBV5-1,NA,NA,TGCGCCAGCAGCGCACGGGGTTTTGACTATGGCTACACCTTC,CASSARGFDYGYTF
TRBJ2-7,TRBV12-3/TRBV12-4,NA,TRBD2,TGTGCCAGCACCTCGAGTAGGCTAGCGGTATACTCGAAAACGTACGAGCAGTACTTC,CASTSSRLAVYSKTYEQYF
TRBJ2-1,TRBV4-1,many,TRBD2,TGCGCCAGCAGCCAGACTAGCGGTAATTACAATGAGCAGTTCTTC,CASSQTSGNYNEQFF
TRBJ2-5,TRBV5-1,NA,NA,TGCGCCAGCGAAGACTTCGGGGGCCCACAGTACTTC,CASEDFGGPQYF
TRBJ1-6,TRBV12-3/TRBV12-4,few,NA,TGTGCCAGCAGTCTACAGGGAACTCAGAACCTCCACTTT,CASSLQGTQNLHF
TRBJ2-1,TRBV5-6,few,TRBD2,TGTGCCAGCACCATGGGGGGACTAGCGGGGAATGAGCAGTTCTTC,CASTMGGLAGNEQFF
TRBJ2-7,TRBV25-1,NA,TRBD1,TGTGCCAGCAGTGGTGGGACAGAGTACGAGCAGTACTTC,CASSGGTEYEQYF
TRBJ1-1,TRBV7-9,few,TRBD1,TGTGCCAGCAGCAGTGACAGGGGACCCGCTTTCTTT,CASSSDRGPAFF
TRBJ1-2,TRBV15,NA,NA,TGTGCCACCAGCAGAGACACCCATGGGAACTATGGCTACACCTTC,CATSRDTHGNYGYTF
TRBJ2-6,TRBV12-3/TRBV12-4,NA,TRBD2,TGTGCCAGCAGCCGCCAGACTAGCGGTAAAGGGGCCAACGTCCTGACTTTC,CASSRQTSGKGANVLTF
TRBJ1-2,TRBV29-1,NA,NA,TGCAGCGTTGAGCAGGAGGGGGTTTCGGGCTATGGCTACACCTTC,CSVEQEGVSGYGYTF
TRBJ2-1,TRBV7-9,NA,NA,TGTGCCAGCAGCTTCCCCGGAGATTACAATGAGCAGTTCTTC,CASSFPGDYNEQFF
TRBJ2-7,TRBV20-1,NA,TRBD2,TGCAGTGCTAGAGATAAGCGGGGGGGGTACGAGCAGTACTTC,CSARDKRGGYEQYF
TRBJ2-3,TRBV28,NA,NA,TGTGCCAGCGCCAAAGATTTGAGGGGGGGCTCCCGGACAGATACGCAGTATTTT,CASAKDLRGGSRTDTQYF
TRBJ1-4,TRBV4-1,few,TRBD1,TGCGCCAGCAGCGTTCGACAGGGTCCAACTAATGAAAAACTGTTTTTT,CASSVRQGPTNEKLFF
TRBJ1-5,TRBV20-1,few,NA,TGCAGTGCTAGAGCAGGGTCCAATCAGCCCCAGCATTTT,CSARAGSNQPQHF
TRBJ2-3,TRBV5-1,NA,NA,TGCGCCAGCAGCTTGGGATCCGCGGGTGGGGCAGATACGCAGTATTTT,CASSLGSAGGADTQYF
TRBJ2-2,TRBV5-6,NA,TRBD2,TGTGCCAGCAGCCATGGGACTACCGCGAACACCGGGGAGCTGTTTTTT,CASSHGTTANTGELFF
TRBJ1-1,TRBV30,NA,TRBD1,TGTGCCTGGAGTGTTAGGACAGGCAGAGGGAGGGTCACGGCTTTCTTT,CAWSVRTGRGRVTAFF
TRBJ2-7,TRBV29-1,many,NA,TGCAGCGTTGCGGATTTCTACGAGCAGTACTTC,CSVADFYEQYF
TRBJ2-5,TRBV10-3,many,NA,TGTGCCATCAGTGATTCGGTCTCCCAAGGGACCCAGTACTTC,CAISDSVSQGTQYF
TRBJ2-3,TRBV29-1,many,TRBD2,TGCAGCGTTGGACTAGCGGTCACGGATACGCAGTATTTT,CSVGLAVTDTQYF
TRBJ2-1,TRBV10-2,many,NA,TGTGCCAGCAGCCCCTCGGACAATGAGCAGTTCTTC,CASSPSDNEQFF
TRBJ2-1,TRBV24-1,NA,TRBD2,TGTGCCACCAGTGCCCCCGGGGGGGAGCAGTTCTTC,CATSAPGGEQFF
TRBJ1-2,TRBV27,few,NA,TGTGCCAGCAGTTTGGGGGCAGGGGAAAGGGGCTACACCTTC,CASSLGAGERGYTF
TRBJ2-3,TRBV12-3/TRBV12-4,many,NA,TGTGCCAGCCTTGGGATGGCAGATACGCAGTATTTT,CASLGMADTQYF
TRBJ2-3,TRBV12-3/TRBV12-4,NA,NA,TGTGCCAGCAGTCCCGCTACGGGGGACACAGATACGCAGTATTTT,CASSPATGDTDTQYF
TRBJ2-3,TRBV2,few,TRBD2,TGTGCCAGCAGGAAAGCGGGGCTCCACTCCACAGATACGCAGTATTTT,CASRKAGLHSTDTQYF
TRBJ1-6,TRBV4-1,NA,NA,TGCGCCAGCAGCCCCGGGGCGGTTCTTAATTCACCCCTCCACTTT,CASSPGAVLNSPLHF
TRBJ2-3,TRBV7-9,NA,TRBD1,TGTGCCAGCAGCCCAGGGCAGGGGGAAACTTTTCTTACGCAGTATTTT,CASSPGQGETFLTQYF
TRBJ1-6,TRBV6-1,few,TRBD1,TGTGCCAGCAGTGAAGTTGGCAGGGGGCTGGGTTCACCCCTCCACTTT,CASSEVGRGLGSPLHF
TRBJ2-2,TRBV5-1,NA,TRBD2,TGCGCCAGCAGCTTTCCGAGACTAGCAAGAGCCGGGGAGCTGTTTTTT,CASSFPRLARAGELFF
TRBJ2-1,TRBV5-4,few,TRBD1,TGTGCCAGCAGCTTGGAAGGGGGCGCCCCCAATGAGCAGTTCTTC,CASSLEGGAPNEQFF
TRBJ2-1,TRBV11-2,few,NA,TGTGCCAGCAGCTTAAATTTAAAACCGACACGCTACAATGAGCAGTTCTTC,CASSLNLKPTRYNEQFF
TRBJ1-1,TRBV12-3/TRBV12-4,many,NA,TGTGCCAGCGGTCAACCCTCCGGGGCTTACACTGAAGCTTTCTTT,CASGQPSGAYTEAFF
TRBJ2-5,TRBV4-2,many,NA,TGTGCCAGCAGGGAGCGGAGCCAAGAGACCCAGTACTTC,CASRERSQETQYF
TRBJ2-3,TRBV4-1,few,NA,TGCGCCAGCAGCCAAGCTTCTAGCGCAGATACGCAGTATTTT,CASSQASSADTQYF